This TCR beta chain comes out of a study of T cells after yellow fever vaccination. TCRdb passed the 5' RACE reads through MiXCR, listing each CDR3 protein once. The sample has under 550,000 distinct CDR3 sequences, 20% to 25% seen once. Per germline, CDR1 SGHNT and CDR2 YYREEE (reference sequence). The CDR3 is 13 amino acids. Concerning this clonotype: One end of the junction varies from germline; a read error may be responsible.

The receptor was isolated from a man between 18 and 29 years old who received the YFV17D yellow fever vaccine. J is TRBJ2-3 and V is TRBV5-4; tentative D call: TRBD2 (6 bases). The starting material was PBMCs, obtained more than 20 days after the first yellow fever vaccination. Written as DNA, the CDR3 is TGTGCCAGCAGCTTGGAGCGGGCATACTACGGAGGTTTT. As protein: CASSLERAYYGGF. The full variable domain, its missing parts supplied by reference TRBV5-4 and TRBJ2-3, is ETGVTQSPTHLIKTRGQQVTLRCSSQSGHNTVSWYQQALGQGPQFIFQYYREEENGRGNFPPRFSGLQFPNYSSELNVNALELDDSALYLCASSLERAYYGGFGPGTRLTVL.